This paragraph reports one T cell receptor beta chain. Its antigen is not identified. This table comes from immunoSEQ multiplex PCR, and its TCRdb copy is limited to in-frame clones, with some not included. The sample comprises 2 million to 2.5 million clones, over 90% of which are singletons, and about 0.37% rests with the top ten. The V and J ends lost 2 bases and 7 bases respectively, with 12 bases between them. The CDR3 has 14 residues. From germline, CDR1 is LNHDA and CDR2 SQIVND (reference sequence). The entry originates in a study of shared clonotypes between healthy human individuals. Study results and caveats: The represented genetic and exposure-history diversity was limited by the small number of donors. Around 5% was the fraction of naive CD4 clonotypes found shared across several donors.

The chain has TRBV19 and TRBJ1-5; D is possibly TRBD1 (6 bases). Input material: naive CD4+ T cells from PBMCs. The subset is: CD45RA+ positively selected. This clonotype was obtained from a man between 18 and 29 years old in good health. Some clones in this sample may be carry-over from other donors' samples. CDR3 in amino acids: CASSIQGNDQPQHF. CDR3 sequence (DNA): TGTGCCAGTAGTATACAGGGGAACGACCAGCCCCAGCATTTT.